This is a list of T cell receptor beta chains from one sample in a study of T cell changes during pregnancy in multiple sclerosis. Assay: immunoSEQ multiplex PCR; the TCRdb copy retains only in-frame clones and omits some. The sample has about 100,000 clones, 80% to 95% seen once. Sequencing was performed on peripheral blood, taken after pregnancy. Receptor source: a female donor with multiple sclerosis, enrolled in a pregnancy study. CDR3s include the opening cysteine and the closing phenylalanine or tryptophan. Fields, in order: V gene, J gene, CDR3 protein.

TRBV5-4	TRBJ2-5	CASSFTGRETQYF
TRBV18	TRBJ2-3	CASSPGSGSEDTQYF
TRBV18	TRBJ2-2	CASSPPGQGSTGELFF
TRBV6-5	TRBJ2-4	CASTGGGNIQYF
TRBV5-1	TRBJ2-1	CASSERGGLDEQFF
TRBV9	TRBJ2-1	CASSVVGENEQFF
TRBV7-3	TRBJ1-2	CASSRQDGGYTF
TRBV18	TRBJ2-1	CASSPGGPVRNEQFF
TRBV6-1	TRBJ1-2	CASSKGHRSDNYGYTF
TRBV4-2	TRBJ2-7	CASSQEVLAGGSLSFYEQYF
TRBV6-1	TRBJ1-5	CASMETGAQPQHF
TRBV10-3	TRBJ2-1	CAIESGNNEQFF
TRBV6-5	TRBJ2-3	CASKDSSTDTQYF
TRBV28	TRBJ2-7	CASSLDRFYEQYF
TRBV11-3	TRBJ2-2	CASSLGQGTGELFF
TRBV4-1	TRBJ1-1	CASSAPGQGSVEAFF
TRBV28	TRBJ1-6	CASRGWSSYNSPLHF
TRBV10-3	TRBJ1-5	CAIRQGENQPQHF
TRBV6-5	TRBJ1-5	CASSSTGTSNQPQHF
TRBV13	TRBJ2-1	CASSLEGLAGAGEQFF
TRBV7-3	TRBJ2-7	CASSLTGQNEQYF
TRBV30	TRBJ1-2	CAWSVRDTYGYTF
TRBV4-1	TRBJ2-7	CASSQGGTSGKPPYEQYF
TRBV6-4	TRBJ1-1	CASSAGTANTEAFF
TRBV9	TRBJ2-7	CASSGRGGPYEQYF
TRBV29-1	TRBJ2-5	CSSGPRVETQYF
TRBV6-6	TRBJ2-3	CASTPLLTDTQYF
TRBV5-6	TRBJ2-6	CASSPGLAGVGANVLTF
TRBV28	TRBJ1-6	CASSLDRISYSPLHF
TRBV27	TRBJ2-2	CASSLSAGVRELFF
TRBV7-8	TRBJ1-1	CASSLKEGTEAFF
TRBV2	TRBJ1-6	CASGRIGTGSPPLHF
TRBV9	TRBJ2-7	CASSVGQANNEQYF
TRBV5-1	TRBJ2-7	CASSPPLSDEQYF
TRBV7-3	TRBJ2-1	CASSLTSGGRNEQFF
TRBV2	TRBJ2-5	CASSDFHKPHQETQYF